The 12 T cell receptor beta chains presented below share a single source sample, sequenced in a study of blood T cell repertoires in COVID-19. Clones were sequenced by immunoSEQ multiplex PCR, and TCRdb holds only the in-frame ones, with some missing. The table lists around 310,000 clones, roughly 90% of them singletons. The source material was peripheral blood. The receptors shown here come from a woman aged 50 to 60 with active or convalescent COVID-19.

The chain is built from TRBV23-1 and TRBJ2-7, with TRBD2 matching 8 bases. Being an ORF, TRBV23-1 has a function that is uncertain. V was clipped by 7 bases and J by 3 bases; unmatched bases: 11. This CDR3 contains 15 residues. The CDR3 sequence is CASTPGGVGFYEQYF. Here the CDR3 DNA reads TGCGCCAGCACCCCGGGGGGGGTGGGATTCTACGAGCAGTACTTC.

This chain uses TRBV19 with TRBJ2-5; the match to TRBD2 covers 7 bases. Per the germline V gene, CDR1 is LNHDA and CDR2 is SQIVND (reference sequence). The CDR3 runs 13 residues. J gave up 3 bases and V 4 bases, and 2 bases lay outside the gene matches. DNA for the CDR3: TGTGCCAGTAGTACCGGGACTAAAGAGACCCAGTACTTC. Amino acid sequence: CASSTGTKETQYF.

V and J are TRBV3-1 (or the pseudogene TRBV3-2) and TRBJ2-3; 12 bases match TRBD2. Looked up from germline, CDR1 is LGHDT and CDR2 is YNNKEL (reference sequence). This CDR3 has 15 amino acids. V lost 0 bases and J lost 8; bases outside the gene matches: 3. The CDR3 here is CASSQEPSGGGTQYF. For the CDR3, the DNA is TGTGCCAGCAGCCAAGAGCCTAGCGGGGGGGGTACGCAGTATTTT.

The chain couples TRBV7-2 to TRBJ1-5, with D unresolved. V lost 5 bases and J 0 bases, leaving 11 bases between the germline ends. CDR1 SGHTA and CDR2 FQGNSA come from the germline V gene. The CDR3 runs 15 residues. CDR3 DNA: TGTGCCAGCAGCCCTCCTCCCGGTAGCAATCAGCCCCAGCATTTT. Its translation is CASSPPPGSNQPQHF. The full variable domain, completed using reference TRBV7-2 and TRBJ1-5, is GAGVSQSPSNKVTEKGKDVELRCDPISGHTALYWYRQSLGQGLEFLIYFQGNSAPDKSGLPSDRFSAERTGGSVSTLTIQRTQQEDSAVYLCASSPPPGSNQPQHFGDGTRLSIL.

This clone has only one observation. This sequence joins TRBV30 and TRBJ2-1, with a possible D match to TRBD2 (5 bases). Trimming shortened V by 4 bases and J by 6 bases, and 10 bases separated the two germline ends. Germline lookup yields CDR1 GTSNPN and CDR2 SVGIG (reference sequence). The CDR3 contains 12 residues. CDR3 nucleotide sequence: TGTGCCTGGAACCTAGCAGGCAATGAGCAGTTCTTC. Translating it yields CAWNLAGNEQFF.

For the CDR3, the DNA is TGTGCCTGGAGTCCCACAGGGAACACTGAAGCTTTCTTT. Residues: CAWSPTGNTEAFF. The genes are TRBV30 and TRBJ1-1, with D possibly TRBD1 on 5 matching bases. Germline V gene data show CDR1 as GTSNPN and CDR2 as SVGIG (reference sequence). The CDR3 is 13 amino acids. V lost 2 bases to trimming and J lost 1 base, with 8 bases between them.

The J gene is TRBJ1-5, the V gene TRBV28; D possibly corresponds to TRBD1 (6 bases). Germline V gene lookup returns CDR1 MDHEN and CDR2 SYDVKM. V lost 7 bases to trimming and J lost 5 bases, with 15 bases between them. The CDR3 spans 14 residues. In DNA, the CDR3 is TGTGCCAGCACCCTGAGCGGGGGCTATCAGCCCCAGCATTTT. This translates into CASTLSGGYQPQHF.

The chain is built from TRBV12-5 and TRBJ2-7, with unresolved D. The CDR3 has 16 residues. CDR1 and CDR2 from the germline V gene are LGHNT and FRNRAP. V gave up 0 bases and J gave up 1 base, with 13 bases separating them. CDR3 nucleotide sequence: TGTGCTAGTGGTTTGGTACATACAGAACTTTCCTACGAGCAGTACTTC. It yields the protein CASGLVHTELSYEQYF.

In its sample, this clone was seen a few times. This rearrangement joins TRBV6-1 to TRBJ1-5; 7 positions agree with TRBD1. With 2 bases clipped from V and 6 bases from J, the junction kept 10 bases outside the gene matches. CDR1 and CDR2 (germline): MNHNS, SASEGT. The CDR3 is 16 residues long. The CDR3 bases are TGTGCCAGCAGTGAAAAATACAGGGGATATGGTCAGCCCCAGCATTTT. Amino acids: CASSEKYRGYGQPQHF.

This chain links TRBV2 with TRBJ1-2; D is perhaps TRBD1 (6 bases). Germline V gives CDR1 SNHLY, CDR2 FYNNEI. Deletions cut 4 bases from V and 1 base from J, with 10 bases between. The CDR3 covers 14 residues. As DNA, the CDR3 is TGTGCCAGCAGTGTTAGACAGGTTAACTATGGCTACACCTTC. Amino acid sequence: CASSVRQVNYGYTF.

This chain joins TRBV2 and TRBJ2-7; perhaps TRBD2 as D (6 bases). Germline V lookup: CDR1 SNHLY, CDR2 FYNNEI. The CDR3 contains 15 residues. V lost 0 bases and J lost 3, with 12 bases in between. Here the CDR3 reads CASSEARLGDYEQYF. The CDR3 nucleotides read TGTGCCAGCAGTGAAGCGCGACTAGGAGACTACGAGCAGTACTTC.

The rearrangement links TRBV6-2 or TRBV6-3 to TRBJ1-2, with TRBD1 matching 9 bases. J gave up 3 bases and V 5 bases, and 7 bases lay outside the gene matches. In germline, CDR1 is MNHEY, CDR2 SVGEGT. There are 15 residues in the CDR3. As DNA, the CDR3 is TGTGCCAGCAGTATTCGGACAGGGGTGCACTATGGCTACACCTTC. This gives the protein CASSIRTGVHYGYTF.